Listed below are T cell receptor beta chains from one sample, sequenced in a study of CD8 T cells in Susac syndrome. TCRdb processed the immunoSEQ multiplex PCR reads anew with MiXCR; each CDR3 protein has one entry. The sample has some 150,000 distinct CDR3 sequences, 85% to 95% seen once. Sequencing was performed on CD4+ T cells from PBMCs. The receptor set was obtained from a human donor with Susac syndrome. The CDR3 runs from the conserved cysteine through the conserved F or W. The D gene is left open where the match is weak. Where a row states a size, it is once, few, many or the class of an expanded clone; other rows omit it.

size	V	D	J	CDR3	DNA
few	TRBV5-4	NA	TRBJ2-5	CASSSGGTAMETQYF	TGTGCCAGCAGCTCGGGCGGGACAGCGATGGAGACCCAGTACTTC
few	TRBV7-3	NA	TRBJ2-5	CASSLSGQGETQYF	TGTGCCAGCAGCTTAAGCGGGCAGGGCGAGACCCAGTACTTC
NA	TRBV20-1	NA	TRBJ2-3	CSASPIDTQYF	TGCAGTGCTAGCCCCATTGATACGCAGTATTTT
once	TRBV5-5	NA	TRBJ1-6	CASSGQLNNSPLHF	TGTGCCAGCAGTGGACAGTTGAATAATTCACCCCTCCACTTT
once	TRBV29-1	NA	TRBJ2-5	CSVLSSGYQETQYF	TGCAGCGTTCTCTCTTCGGGGTACCAAGAGACCCAGTACTTC
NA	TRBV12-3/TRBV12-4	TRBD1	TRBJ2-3	CASSLARGTGSISSTDTQYF	TGTGCCAGCAGTTTAGCGCGGGGGACAGGGTCCATATCTAGCACAGATACGCAGTATTTT
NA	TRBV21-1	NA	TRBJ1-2	CASSNENYGYTF	TGTGCCAGCAGCAATGAAAACTATGGCTACACCTTC
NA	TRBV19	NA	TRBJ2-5	CASSMSGTSQETQYF	TGTGCCAGTAGTATGAGCGGGACATCGCAAGAGACCCAGTACTTC
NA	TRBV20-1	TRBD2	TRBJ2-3	CSARDQSGAGTDTQYF	TGCAGTGCTAGAGATCAGAGCGGGGCCGGCACAGATACGCAGTATTTT
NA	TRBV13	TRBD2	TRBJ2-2	CASSLRTGGWTGELFF	TGTGCCAGCAGCCTCCGCACGGGGGGTTGGACCGGGGAGCTGTTTTTT
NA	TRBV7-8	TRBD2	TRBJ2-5	CASSLGVAGGTARETQYF	TGTGCCAGCAGCTTAGGTGTAGCGGGGGGGACGGCCCGGGAGACCCAGTACTTC
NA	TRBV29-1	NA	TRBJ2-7	CSTGLGGGEQYF	TGCAGCACGGGACTCGGCGGCGGCGAGCAGTACTTC
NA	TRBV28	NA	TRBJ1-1	CASTPTANTEAFF	TGTGCCAGCACCCCGACAGCGAACACTGAAGCTTTCTTT
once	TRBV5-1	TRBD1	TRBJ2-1	CASSAPPGQGFF	TGCGCCAGCAGCGCTCCCCCGGGACAGGGCTTCTTC